The 13 T cell receptor beta chains in this list originate from one sample, sequenced in a study of metastatic and nonmetastatic thyroid tumors (dated by TCRdb to the early 2020s). No treatment had been received by any patient before thyroid surgery. The library was built by means of PCR. Sequencing was performed on an Illumina HiSeq 4000. Through fastp at Q25 and MiXCR, TCRdb rebuilt clones from the public reads, retaining in-frame beta chains. This sample is represented by approximately 32,000 clones; about 15% of them were singletons. 15% to 20% of the sample is taken by the ten largest. Sequencing input: blood. The source is a male donor with papillary thyroid cancer or a benign thyroid nodule (not recorded which). Some clones in this sample may be carry-over from other donors' samples.

This chain joins TRBV7-8 and TRBJ1-2, with D unresolved. Germline-derived CDR1 and CDR2 are SGHVS and FQNEAQ. This CDR3 region has 13 residues. Trimming pared 7 bases from V and 8 bases from J, leaving 17 bases between. The CDR3 sequence: CASTLRVARGYTF. Here the CDR3 DNA reads TGTGCCAGCACCCTTCGAGTCGCGAGGGGCTACACCTTC.

This clone was counted ten times or more. Additional DNA sequences in this sample encode the identical CDR3. This chain links TRBV10-2 with TRBJ2-1; 7 nucleotides match TRBD2. The germline CDR1 and CDR2 sequences are WSHSY and SAAADI. There are 13 residues in the CDR3. V lost 8 bases and J lost 6; bases outside the gene matches: 7. In nucleotides, the CDR3 is TGCGCCAGCTCGGGGGGACTGGCCAATGAGCAGTTCTTC. Amino acids: CASSGGLANEQFF.

To note about this clone: This may be a read error, as it is one base from a much larger clone. This chain joins TRBV4-2 and TRBJ2-3, with D hard to call. CDR1 is LGHNA and CDR2 is YNFKEQ in the germline V gene. The CDR3 extends over 16 amino acids. Trimming took off 1 base at V and 0 bases at J, with 11 bases between the two ends. In nucleotides, the CDR3 is TGTGCCAGCAGCCAAGCTCCGGAACCTAGCACAGATACGCAGTATTTT. Protein: CASSQAPEPSTDTQYF.

This clone showed up many times. The chain links TRBV28 to TRBJ1-5; maybe TRBD1 (6 bases). CDR1 MDHEN and CDR2 SYDVKM come from the germline V gene. Trimming took off 5 bases at V and 2 bases at J, with 10 bases between the two ends. The CDR3 runs to 14 residues. CDR3 sequence: CASSKRQGNQPQHF. In DNA, the CDR3 is TGTGCCAGCAGTAAACGACAGGGCAATCAGCCCCAGCATTTT.

This clone has a count of ten or more. The chain joins TRBV11-2 to TRBJ2-1, with D unresolved. Trimming pared 1 base from V and 4 bases from J, leaving 8 bases between. The length of the CDR3 is 14 residues. The germline V gene encodes CDR1 SGHAT and CDR2 FQNNGV. CDR3 residues: CASSLGVGYNEQFF. In DNA form, the CDR3 reads TGTGCCAGCAGCTTAGGGGTCGGGTACAATGAGCAGTTCTTC.

With regard to this clone: Distinct nucleotide sequences in the sample also encode this CDR3. The chain recombines TRBV7-2 with TRBJ2-3; 7 bases fit TRBD1. The CDR3 is 13 amino acids. V lost 0 bases and J lost 13; bases outside the gene matches: 7. CDR1 and CDR2 (germline): SGHTA, FQGNSA. The CDR3 nucleotides read TGTGCCAGCAGCTTAGCACGGGACAGAGCAAAGTATTTT. This translates into CASSLARDRAKYF. The full variable domain, in which reference TRBV7-2 and TRBJ2-3 provide the parts outside the CDR3, is GAGVSQSPSNKVTEKGKDVELRCDPISGHTALYWYRQSLGQGLEFLIYFQGNSAPDKSGLPSDRFSAERTGGSVSTLTIQRTQQEDSAVYLCASSLARDRAKYFGPGTRLTVL.

At least ten counts were recorded for this clone. The chain has TRBV29-1 and TRBJ2-7; D remains unclear. The CDR3 is made up of 15 amino acids. Trimming cost V 4 bases and J 6 bases, with 22 bases left between them. Germline V gene sequence: CDR1 SQVTM, CDR2 ANQGSEA. The CDR3 here is CSVVAAQALSGEQYF. In nucleotides, the CDR3 is TGCAGCGTTGTCGCAGCTCAGGCCCTCTCGGGCGAGCAGTACTTC.

This clone was detected ten times or more. Here the CDR3 reads CASSSVPGLADSFTDTQYF. The CDR3, as DNA: TGCGCCAGCAGCTCTGTCCCGGGACTAGCGGATTCCTTCACAGATACGCAGTATTTT. The chain combines TRBV5-1 with TRBJ2-3; 11 positions agree with TRBD2. V lost 3 bases, J lost 2 bases, and 14 bases stayed unmatched. CDR3 size: 19 residues. Germline V lookup: CDR1 SGHRS, CDR2 YFSETQ. Filled out from reference TRBV5-1 and TRBJ2-3, the complete variable domain reads KAGVTQTPRYLIKTRGQQVTLSCSPISGHRSVSWYQQTPGQGLQFLFEYFSETQRNKGNFPGRFSGRQFSNSRSEMNVSTLELGDSALYLCASSSVPGLADSFTDTQYFGPGTRLTVL.

This clone was observed many times. The chain links TRBV18 to TRBJ2-5; D not resolved. From germline, CDR1 is KGHSH and CDR2 LQKENI. The CDR3 runs 13 residues. V was clipped by 2 bases and J by 3 bases, with 7 bases between them. Here the CDR3 reads CASSPGLEETQYF. The CDR3 bases are TGTGCCAGCTCACCAGGGCTCGAAGAGACCCAGTACTTC.

This clone showed up many times. The V gene is TRBV6-1, the J gene TRBJ2-4; D possibly uses TRBD1 or TRBD2 (6 bases each). The germline V and J ends were trimmed by 1 base and 2 bases, with 18 bases remaining between them. The CDR3 extends over 18 amino acids. Germline CDR1 and CDR2: MNHNS and SASEGT. CDR3 amino acids: CASSEGRRPGATKNIQYF. The CDR3 nucleotides are TGTGCCAGCAGTGAAGGTCGACGTCCGGGGGCGACCAAAAACATTCAGTACTTC.

In its sample, this clone was seen a few times. The chain combines TRBV6-1 with TRBJ2-7, with D possibly called TRBD1 or TRBD2 (5 bases each). Germline V CDR1 and CDR2: MNHNS, SASEGT. V lost 8 bases and J lost 2, with 10 bases in between. The CDR3 is made up of 12 amino acids. The CDR3 protein is CASAWDPYEQYF. CDR3 in DNA: TGTGCCAGCGCATGGGACCCCTACGAGCAGTACTTC.

This clone was found many times. The V call is TRBV6-6, the J call TRBJ2-3; the match to TRBD1 covers 7 bases. Germline CDR1 and CDR2: MNHNY and SVGAGI (reference sequence). V was pared by 5 bases and J by 4 bases, with 15 bases of the junction left unmatched. The CDR3 covers 17 residues. The CDR3: CASSPNIRQGVPDTQYF. In DNA form, the CDR3 reads TGTGCCAGCAGTCCAAACATTCGCCAGGGGGTCCCAGATACGCAGTATTTT.

In regard to this clone: This same CDR3 is encoded by further DNA sequences in the sample. The chain is built from TRBV11-2 and TRBJ2-7; the D gene is possibly TRBD2 (5 bases). Germline CDR1 and CDR2: SGHAT and FQNNGV. The CDR3 length is 13 residues. The ends were cut back, 3 bases at V and 9 bases at J, with 15 bases in the middle. The CDR3 is CASSLVAEGWQYF. CDR3 coding DNA: TGTGCCAGCAGCTTGGTCGCTGAGGGTTGGCAGTACTTC.